A selection of T cell receptor beta chains follows, all from one sample in a study of early T cells in non-severe SARS-CoV-2 infection. TCRdb itself ran the 5' RACE reads through MiXCR, one entry per CDR3 protein. The table lists roughly 28,000 distinct CDR3 sequences, over 4% of them singletons. Sequencing was carried out using whole blood. The receptors stem from an adult who was a healthcare worker with PCR-confirmed SARS-CoV-2 infection or an uninfected control (not recorded which). CDR3s leave out the opening cysteine and the closing phenylalanine or tryptophan.

v_call	j_call	cdr3_aa
TRBV6-5	TRBJ1-1	ASSYSERLRDRANTEAF
TRBV14	TRBJ1-1	ASSQDSIGEGPQFGAF
TRBV14	TRBJ2-3	ASSHLRTSSGGVKSTDTQY
TRBV3-1	TRBJ1-1	ASSSQGIGNTEAF
TRBV28	TRBJ2-7	ASSPGTGPYEQY
TRBV6-1	TRBJ2-3	ASSRRDSSTDTQY
TRBV11-2	TRBJ2-7	ASSDGTDAEQY
TRBV6-1	TRBJ1-4	ASSEQPEEKLF
TRBV7-6	TRBJ2-1	ASSRTTSEQF
TRBV7-9	TRBJ2-5	ASSLVRAYQETQY
TRBV5-1	TRBJ1-1	ASSLAIGRIEAF
TRBV5-1	TRBJ1-1	ASSLGSVRGIEAF
TRBV10-3	TRBJ1-6	AISADSYNSPLH
TRBV7-2	TRBJ1-1	ASSFQTVPSTEAF
TRBV28	TRBJ1-2	ASSDGTVYGYT
TRBV7-6	TRBJ2-1	ASSENPGVNNEQF
TRBV7-8	TRBJ2-1	ASSFSEQPYNEQF
TRBV18	TRBJ2-3	ASSPPPAPDTQY
TRBV5-1	TRBJ2-7	ASSNKALGGYEQY
TRBV6-1	TRBJ1-3	ASSVEAGNTIY
TRBV11-2	TRBJ2-6	ASSPRVGTTLFSGANVLT
TRBV6-6	TRBJ2-4	ATAGGQAAKNIQY
TRBV19	TRBJ2-1	ASSSPGRTEQF
TRBV5-1	TRBJ1-5	ASSPGDRSNQPQH
TRBV19	TRBJ2-3	ASSNEEGGWQADTQY
TRBV6-2/TRBV6-3	TRBJ2-1	ASSYNPPALAGDNEQF
TRBV30	TRBJ2-1	ASGSHSYNEQF
TRBV10-3	TRBJ2-7	AISEPWDRGDYEQY
TRBV6-6	TRBJ2-1	ASSPPGTGGNEQF
TRBV5-1	TRBJ1-6	ASSHGTGEDSPLH
TRBV11-3	TRBJ2-2	AGRDRETGELF
TRBV6-1	TRBJ2-7	ASSASTASLYEQY
TRBV7-9	TRBJ2-3	ASSSTDTPTDTQY
TRBV10-3	TRBJ2-7	AITPQVAGGTYEQY
TRBV19	TRBJ2-7	ASSTEGTSGIQY